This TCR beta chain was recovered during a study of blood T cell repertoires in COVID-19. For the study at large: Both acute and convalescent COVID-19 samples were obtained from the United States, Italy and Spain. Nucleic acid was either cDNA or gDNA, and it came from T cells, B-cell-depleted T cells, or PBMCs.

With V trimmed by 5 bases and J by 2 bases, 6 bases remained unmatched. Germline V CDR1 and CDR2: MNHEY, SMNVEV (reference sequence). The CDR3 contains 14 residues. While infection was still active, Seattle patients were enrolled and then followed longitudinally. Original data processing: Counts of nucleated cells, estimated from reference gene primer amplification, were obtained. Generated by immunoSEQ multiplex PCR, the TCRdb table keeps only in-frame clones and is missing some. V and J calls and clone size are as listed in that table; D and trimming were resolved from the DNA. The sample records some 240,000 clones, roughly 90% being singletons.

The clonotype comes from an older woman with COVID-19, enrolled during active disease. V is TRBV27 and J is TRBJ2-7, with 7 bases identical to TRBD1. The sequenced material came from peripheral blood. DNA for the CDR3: TGTGCCAGCAGTCCACGCACAGGGGCCTACGAGCAGTACTTC. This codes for CASSPRTGAYEQYF.